Here is one T cell receptor (beta chain) with its context. This specimen comes from a study of blood T cell repertoires in COVID-19. Across the whole study: Samples taken during acute and convalescent COVID-19 were collected in the United States, Italy and Spain. PBMCs, B-cell-depleted T cells, or T cells were the source of the cDNA or gDNA that made up the material.

Germline trimming cut 8 bases from V and 3 bases from J; bases unmatched to any gene: 10. Germline CDR1 is MDHEN and CDR2 is SYDVKM. The CDR3 is 14 residues long. Original analysis: Estimated nucleated cell counts came from reference gene primer amplification. Clones were sequenced by immunoSEQ multiplex PCR, and TCRdb holds only the in-frame ones, with some missing. V and J calls and clone size follow that table, whereas D and trimming were derived from the DNA. The table lists under 400,000 clones, around 90% of them singletons. The V and J genes are TRBV28 and TRBJ2-7; 7 bases fit TRBD2. This sequence originates from a young man with active or convalescent COVID-19. Sequencing used peripheral blood. The CDR3: CASWARGEGYEQYF. CDR3 sequence (DNA): TGTGCCAGCTGGGCCCGGGGGGAGGGCTACGAGCAGTACTTC.